A selection of T cell receptor beta chains follows, all from one sample in a study of blood T cell repertoires in COVID-19. Some clones are missing from TCRdb's copy, which holds only in-frame ones; the method was immunoSEQ multiplex PCR. The sample contains roughly 290,000 clones, around 90% of which appear only once. The sequencing input was PBMCs or T cells enriched from blood (not recorded which). These receptors were taken from a young woman with acute COVID-19. The CDR3 runs from the conserved cysteine through the conserved F or W. Each record gives: clone size, V gene, J gene, D gene, CDR3 DNA, CDR3 protein. A D gene is named only where the DNA matches it firmly. The size field is filled for only some rows; it gives once, few, many or a size class.

-	TRBV5-1	TRBJ2-3	TRBD1	TGCGCCAGCAGCTTCCGGGACAGGAGAACCCCACCGCCGCAGTATTTT	CASSFRDRRTPPPQYF
once	TRBV4-2	TRBJ1-3	-	TGTGCCAGCAGCCAAGATGGAGGGTCTGGAAACACCATATATTTT	CASSQDGGSGNTIYF
-	TRBV5-6	TRBJ2-7	-	TGTGCCAGCAGCCTAAACTCCTACGAGCAGTACTTC	CASSLNSYEQYF
-	TRBV4-3	TRBJ2-7	-	TGCGCCAGCAGCCAAGGTCTAGGGGACTACGAGCAGTACTTC	CASSQGLGDYEQYF
-	TRBV4-1	TRBJ2-1	TRBD2	TGCGCCAGCAGCCAAGTTGGGACTAGCTTTTTCCACAATGAGCAGTTCTTC	CASSQVGTSFFHNEQFF
-	TRBV30	TRBJ2-6	TRBD2	TGTGCATACCGACTAGCGGGTACCGGGGCCAACGTCCTGACTTTC	CAYRLAGTGANVLTF
-	TRBV28	TRBJ2-5	TRBD2	TGTGCCAGCAGCGGACTAGCGGGAGTCGAGGAGACCCAGTACTTC	CASSGLAGVEETQYF
once	TRBV6-1	TRBJ1-6	-	TGTGCCAGCAGTGGCAGGGTGTTGGTCCATAATTCACCCCTCCACTTT	CASSGRVLVHNSPLHF
-	TRBV6-5	TRBJ2-5	-	TGTGCCAGCAGACCGGGACTTACTCAAGAGACCCAGTACTTC	CASRPGLTQETQYF
-	TRBV10-1	TRBJ2-1	TRBD2	TGCGCCAGCAGTGCAGGACTAGCGGGAGGGCCGGGTGAGCAGTTCTTC	CASSAGLAGGPGEQFF
once	TRBV25-1	TRBJ1-2	-	TGTGCCAGCAGTGAACCCCAGGGTGGGGACTATGGCTACACCTTC	CASSEPQGGDYGYTF
-	TRBV5-1	TRBJ1-6	-	TGCGCCAGCAGCTTGTCCCGGGGGGGCAATTCACCCCTCCACTTT	CASSLSRGGNSPLHF
-	TRBV30	TRBJ2-7	-	TGTGCCTGGAGTCCCAAACTCTCCGACTTCTCCTACGAGCAGTACTTC	CAWSPKLSDFSYEQYF
-	TRBV19	TRBJ2-2	-	TGTGCCAGTACAAACAGGGGGGAGCTGTTTTTT	CASTNRGELFF
-	TRBV4-2	TRBJ2-2	TRBD1	TGTGCCAGCAGCCCCTATGGGACAGGCCAAGACACCGGGGAGCTGTTTTTT	CASSPYGTGQDTGELFF
-	TRBV7-2	TRBJ1-5	-	TGTGCCAGCAGCGACACGAGGGATCAGCCCCAGCATTTT	CASSDTRDQPQHF
-	TRBV5-6	TRBJ1-2	TRBD1	TGTGCCAGCAGCATCCGGGACAGGGACTCTGGCTACACCTTC	CASSIRDRDSGYTF
-	TRBV18	TRBJ2-3	-	TGTGCCAGCTCACCACCTTTACAGGGCACAGATACGCAGTATTTT	CASSPPLQGTDTQYF
-	TRBV6-1	TRBJ1-2	-	TGTGCCAGCAGTGAACCAACGACGACAGTTGCTAACTATGGCTACACCTTC	CASSEPTTTVANYGYTF
once	TRBV14	TRBJ2-1	TRBD1	TGTGCCAGCAGCCCAAAGACTGGGACAGGGGGAAGTCGTGACAATGAGCAGTTCTTC	CASSPKTGTGGSRDNEQFF
-	TRBV6-1	TRBJ2-5	TRBD1	TGTGCCAGCAGTGAGAGGGGGCGGCAAGAGACCCAGTACTTC	CASSERGRQETQYF
-	TRBV4-2	TRBJ2-3	TRBD1	TGTGCCAGCAGCCAAGATGGGACAGGGATCACAGATACGCAGTATTTT	CASSQDGTGITDTQYF
-	TRBV4-2	TRBJ1-1	-	TGTGCCAGCAGCCAAGAACAGGGTGTGGGGGCTGAAGCTTTCTTT	CASSQEQGVGAEAFF
-	TRBV18	TRBJ1-4	-	TGTGCCAGCTCACCCCCGGGGGGTTTCAGCGAAAAACTGTTTTTT	CASSPPGGFSEKLFF
-	TRBV18	TRBJ2-1	-	TGTGCCAGCTCACCACTCTCCGCAGGTGATTACAGTGAGCAGTTCTTC	CASSPLSAGDYSEQFF
-	TRBV5-8	TRBJ2-3	-	TGTGCCAGCAGCACCTGGCAGGGGACGGTCACAGATACGCAGTATTTT	CASSTWQGTVTDTQYF
-	TRBV11-2	TRBJ2-1	-	TGTGCCAGCAGCTTAGTAAGTAGTTTAATTTACAATGAGCAGTTCTTC	CASSLVSSLIYNEQFF
-	TRBV6-6	TRBJ1-5	-	TGTGCCAGCAGCCGACTCGGGGAGGCGGACAATCAGCCCCAGCATTTT	CASSRLGEADNQPQHF
-	TRBV4-1	TRBJ1-5	TRBD1	TGCGCCAGCAGCCAACCCCGACAGGGATTTCAGCCCCAGCATTTT	CASSQPRQGFQPQHF
-	TRBV7-9	TRBJ2-1	TRBD2	TGTGCCAGCACACGTCTAACTAGCGGGAGGGGCAATGAGCAGTTCTTC	CASTRLTSGRGNEQFF
-	TRBV11-2	TRBJ2-1	TRBD1	TGTGCCAGCAGCATCCGGGACAGGTACAATGAGCAGTTCTTC	CASSIRDRYNEQFF
-	TRBV2	TRBJ2-3	TRBD2	TGTGCCAGCAGTAAGACTAGCGGGAGGGAGAGCACAGATACGCAGTATTTT	CASSKTSGRESTDTQYF
-	TRBV5-8	TRBJ2-5	-	TGTGCCAGCAGCTCGACAGTGGGACAAGAGACCCAGTACTTC	CASSSTVGQETQYF
-	TRBV24-1	TRBJ2-5	TRBD1	TGTGCCACCAGTATAACAGGGGGGGAGACCCAGTACTTC	CATSITGGETQYF
few	TRBV27	TRBJ1-2	TRBD1	TGTGCCAGCAGTCAACACCGGGACAGCGCTAACTATGGCTACACCTTC	CASSQHRDSANYGYTF
once	TRBV30	TRBJ1-5	TRBD1	TGTGCCTGGAGTGAGGGACAGGGAAATCAGCCCCAGCATTTT	CAWSEGQGNQPQHF
once	TRBV19	TRBJ2-7	TRBD1	TGTGCCACCTCGGGACAGGGGGCGACCTACGAGCAGTACTTC	CATSGQGATYEQYF
-	TRBV2	TRBJ1-1	TRBD1	TGTGCCAGCAGCGTGGACAGGGGCACTGAAGCTTTCTTT	CASSVDRGTEAFF
-	TRBV7-9	TRBJ2-7	TRBD2	TGTGCCAGCAGCTTTCGCCTAGCGGGAGGGGTTTGGTACGAGCAGTACTTC	CASSFRLAGGVWYEQYF
-	TRBV7-2	TRBJ1-5	-	TGTGCCAGCACCAGAGGAATGGAGCCCCAGCATTTT	CASTRGMEPQHF
-	TRBV28	TRBJ2-7	-	TGTGCCAGCAGTTTATTCCGGTATACCTACGAGCAGTACTTC	CASSLFRYTYEQYF
-	TRBV5-6	TRBJ2-1	TRBD2	TGTGCCAGCAGCTTGAGAGGACTAGCGGGTGTTTCCGGGCAGTTCTTC	CASSLRGLAGVSGQFF
-	TRBV6-2/TRBV6-3	TRBJ2-1	-	TGTGCCAGCAGTTCAAGGGCGGGACTGACGTTTGGTGAGCAGTTCTTC	CASSSRAGLTFGEQFF
once	TRBV27	TRBJ1-1	TRBD1	TGTGCCAGCAGCCTAACAGGGGGCGCCGGGATCACTGAAGCTTTCTTT	CASSLTGGAGITEAFF
-	TRBV25-1	TRBJ1-6	TRBD1	TGTGCCAGCCGCGTACCGGGACAGACTAATTCACCCCTCCACTTT	CASRVPGQTNSPLHF
-	TRBV6-6	TRBJ2-3	-	TGTGCCAGCAGTTTAGACAGGAAATCAGCAGATACGCAGTATTTT	CASSLDRKSADTQYF
-	TRBV27	TRBJ1-2	TRBD1	TGTGCCAGCAGTCCACTGCCGGGGACAGGGTCTAACTATGGCTACACCTTC	CASSPLPGTGSNYGYTF
-	TRBV4-2	TRBJ2-1	-	TGTGCCAGCAGCGGCGGACAGAAGAGCAATGAGCAGTTCTTC	CASSGGQKSNEQFF
few	TRBV19	TRBJ1-5	-	TGTGCCAGTAGTATGATGGGGGGGAATCAGCCCCAGCATTTT	CASSMMGGNQPQHF
-	TRBV30	TRBJ1-4	-	TGTGCCTGGAGTGTCTTACAGGGTTGGGAAAAACTGTTTTTT	CAWSVLQGWEKLFF
-	TRBV19	TRBJ2-2	TRBD2	TGTGCCAGTAGTTCGCCGGGACTAGCGTCGAACACCGGGGAGCTGTTTTTT	CASSSPGLASNTGELFF
-	TRBV7-2	TRBJ1-2	TRBD1	TGTGCCAGCAGCTTAAGGGACAGGTCGCCCTATGGCTACACCTTC	CASSLRDRSPYGYTF